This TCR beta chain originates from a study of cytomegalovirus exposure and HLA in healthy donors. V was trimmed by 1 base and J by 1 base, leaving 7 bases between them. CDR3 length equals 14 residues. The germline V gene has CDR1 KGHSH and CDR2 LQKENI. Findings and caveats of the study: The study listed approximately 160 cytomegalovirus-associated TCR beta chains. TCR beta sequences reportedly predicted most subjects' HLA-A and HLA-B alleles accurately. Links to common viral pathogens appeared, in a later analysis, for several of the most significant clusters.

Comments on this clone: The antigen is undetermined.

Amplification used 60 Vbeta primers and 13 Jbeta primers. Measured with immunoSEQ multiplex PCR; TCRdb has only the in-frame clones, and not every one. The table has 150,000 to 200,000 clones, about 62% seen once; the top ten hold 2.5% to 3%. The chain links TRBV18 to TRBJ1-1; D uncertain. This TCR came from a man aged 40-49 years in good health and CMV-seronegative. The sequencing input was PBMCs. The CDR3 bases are TGTGCCAGCTCACCACTGCTCGGGAACACTGAAGCTTTCTTT. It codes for CASSPLLGNTEAFF.